These 26 T cell receptor beta chains were sequenced from one sample in a study of Tregs in tolerant kidney transplant recipients. Recipients received nonmyeloablative bone marrow transplants from related graft donors, with transient mixed chimerism. Clones were sequenced by immunoSEQ multiplex PCR, and TCRdb holds only the in-frame ones, with some missing. The sample table sets out about 15,000 clones. The sample here was CD4+ T cells from blood (PBMCs), taken 12 months after the transplant. These receptor sequences come from a human patient who received a combined kidney and bone marrow transplant. These T cells may partly come from the graft donor.

About this clone itself: The sequence runs out 3 residues before the end of the CDR3; the remainder is reconstructed from the germline J gene. The chain links TRBV5-5 to TRBJ1-2; no clear D gene. From germline, CDR1 is SGHKS and CDR2 YYEKEE (reference sequence). This CDR3 has 12 residues. The V end was cut by 1 base, the J end by 4 bases, with 5 bases between. The CDR3 region is CASSLYSYGYTF. The DNA read from the CDR3 is TGTGCCAGCAGCTTGTACAGCTATGGC.

As for this clone: The read ends 3 residues before the CDR3 terminus; that terminus is restored from the germline J gene. Other DNA sequences from this sample encode an identical CDR3 as well. J is TRBJ2-7 and V is TRBV30, with D perhaps TRBD1 (7 bases). The CDR3 covers 13 residues. CDR1 and CDR2 (germline): GTSNPN, SVGIG (reference sequence). V lost 3 bases and J 4 bases, leaving 13 bases between the germline ends. The CDR3: CAWSRGDLYEQYF. CDR3 bases read: TGTGCCTGGAGCAGGGGGGACCTTTACGAG.

Remarks on this clone: With the read ending 3 residues before the CDR3 end, the germline J gene is used to fill in that end. The chain is built from TRBV10-2 and TRBJ1-5, with D unclear. The CDR3 sequence is 13 residues long. Germline assignment: CDR1 WSHSY and CDR2 SAAADI. V lost 5 bases and J 4 bases, leaving 9 bases between the germline ends. The CDR3 DNA, read in part, is TGCGCCAGCAGTCTAAGAGAAAATCAGCCC. Its translation is CASSLRENQP. The whole CDR3 region reads CASSLRENQPQHF.

As to this clone: The CDR3 end is not reached by the read, which stops 3 residues before it; the germline J gene fills it in. The chain recombines TRBV19 with TRBJ2-1; 7 bases match TRBD2. The CDR3 extends over 15 amino acids. Trimming cost V 6 bases and J 2 bases; bases outside gene matches: 7. Germline-derived CDR1 and CDR2 are LNHDA and SQIVND (reference sequence). The CDR3: CASSMAGEAYNEQFF. The sequenced part of the CDR3 DNA is TGTGCCAGTAGCATGGCGGGAGAGGCCTACAATGAG.

This CDR3 reads CASSYSKGWSSYEQYF. CDR3 bases read: TGTGCCAGCAGTTACTCGAAGGGCTGGAGCTCCTACGAG. The chain uses TRBV6-2 or TRBV6-3 and TRBJ2-7; D gene unclear. With the read ending 3 residues before the CDR3 end, the germline J gene is used to fill in that end. Germline lookup yields CDR1 MNHEY and CDR2 SVGEGT. The CDR3 contains 16 residues. Trimming removed 0 bases at V and 0 bases at J, with 12 bases between.

For this clone: Coverage ceases 3 residues before the CDR3 finishes, and the germline J gene fills in the end. The chain links TRBV6-4 to TRBJ1-6, with D possibly TRBD1 on 6 matching bases. The CDR3 consists of 14 residues. Per the germline V gene, CDR1 is MRHNA and CDR2 is SNTAGT. The V end lost 2 bases, the J end lost 9 bases, and 11 bases lay between the germline ends. This CDR3 is CASSDGQGISPLHF. The covered CDR3 bases are TGTGCCAGCAGTGACGGGCAGGGGATTTCACCC.

Concerning this clone: The sequenced fragment ends 3 residues before the CDR3 boundary, so the rest is inferred from the germline J gene. The J gene is TRBJ2-2, the V gene TRBV19, with D perhaps matching TRBD2 (7 bases). CDR3 length: 16 amino acids. Between the trimmed V and J ends, which lost 5 bases and 6 bases, there was a span of 19 bases. Germline CDR1 reads LNHDA; CDR2 reads SQIVND (reference sequence). Partial CDR3 DNA: TGTGCCAGTAGTCATGCTGGAGGGGGGGTCTCCGGGGAG. Protein: CASSHAGGGVSGE. The full CDR3 reads CASSHAGGGVSGELFF.

Remarks on this clone: The read stops 3 residues short of the end of the CDR3; the missing end is completed from the germline J gene. This chain uses TRBV5-1 with TRBJ2-3; TRBD1 agrees at 8 bases. The J segment lost 2 bases and the V segment lost 0 bases, leaving 2 bases of the junction unmatched. Germline V gene sequence: CDR1 SGHRS, CDR2 YFSETQ. The CDR3 has 15 residues. Partial CDR3 DNA: TGCGCCAGCAGCTTGGACAGGGGGTACACAGATACG. Protein: CASSLDRGYTDT. The full CDR3 sequence reads CASSLDRGYTDTQYF. Using reference TRBV5-1 and TRBJ2-3 for the parts outside the CDR3, the full variable domain is KAGVTQTPRYLIKTRGQQVTLSCSPISGHRSVSWYQQTPGQGLQFLFEYFSETQRNKGNFPGRFSGRQFSNSRSEMNVSTLELGDSALYLCASSLDRGYTDTQYFGPGTRLTVL.

Comments on this clone: The missing CDR3 end, 3 residues past where the read stops, is filled in from the germline J gene. This chain uses TRBV7-2 with TRBJ2-3, with 8 bases identical to TRBD2. This CDR3 spans 15 amino acids. Germline CDR1 reads SGHTA; CDR2 reads FQGNSA. CDR3 protein: CASSGLAASSGTQYF. Partial CDR3 DNA: TGTGCCAGCAGCGGACTAGCAGCAAGTTCAGGGACG.

As concerns this clone: The read ends 3 residues early relative to the CDR3; the germline J gene fills the gap. The V gene is TRBV6-1, the J gene TRBJ2-3; D might be TRBD2 (5 bases). Germline V CDR1 and CDR2: MNHNS, SASEGT. The CDR3 sequence is 15 residues long. The ends were cut back, 4 bases at V and 2 bases at J, with 13 bases in the middle. This chain's CDR3 is CASSVDLRATDTQYF. The DNA read from the CDR3 is TGTGCCAGCAGTGTGGACTTGCGGGCCACAGATACG.

Worth noting for this clone: Read coverage stops 3 residues before the CDR3 terminus; the germline J gene supplies the remainder. The genes are TRBV5-8 and TRBJ2-7; D might be TRBD2 (6 bases). V lost 4 bases and J 2 bases, leaving 10 bases between the germline ends. The CDR3 loop spans 13 amino acids. CDR1 and CDR2 from the germline V gene are SGHTS and YDEGEE. CDR3 sequence: CASSPTRTYEQYF. CDR3 DNA (partial): TGTGCCAGCAGCCCGACTAGGACCTACGAG.

By frequency, this clone registers large. The read halts 3 residues ahead of the CDR3 end, with the missing end drawn from the germline J gene. The chain couples TRBV29-1 to TRBJ2-5; tentative D call: TRBD2 (7 bases). In germline, CDR1 is SQVTM, CDR2 ANQGSEA. This CDR3 has 14 residues. Trimming shortened V by 3 bases and J by 4 bases, and 15 bases separated the two germline ends. CDR3 sequence: CSVDYRGAGETQYF. The CDR3 bases that were read are TGCAGCGTTGACTACCGGGGGGCGGGAGAGACC.

Worth noting for this clone: The observed sequence ends 3 residues before the CDR3 terminus, with the missing tail filled in from the germline J gene. The V call is TRBV29-1, the J call TRBJ2-7, with TRBD2 matching over 14 bases. CDR1 and CDR2 from the germline V gene are SQVTM and ANQGSEA. With V trimmed by 6 bases and J by 1 base, 20 bases remained unmatched. CDR3 length: 20 amino acids. CDR3 amino acids: CSVLSAGLGLAGVGSYEQYF. The sequenced part of the CDR3 DNA is TGCAGCGTCCTCTCGGCGGGACTGGGACTAGCGGGAGTTGGGTCCTACGAG.

A note on this clone: The CDR3 is cut off 3 residues early in the read; its end comes from the germline J gene. The chain has TRBV19 and TRBJ1-4; the match to TRBD1 covers 7 bases. Germline CDR1 reads LNHDA; CDR2 reads SQIVND (reference sequence). This CDR3 region has 17 residues. V was pared by 2 bases and J by 7 bases, with 13 bases of the junction left unmatched. The sequenced CDR3 bases are TGTGCCAGTAGTATACCCTCCCACAGGGGTCCTCGTGAAAAA. It yields the protein CASSIPSHRGPREK. The CDR3, in full, reads CASSIPSHRGPREKLFF.

A remark on this clone: The CDR3 end lies 3 residues beyond the end of the read and is filled in from the germline J gene. V usage is TRBV20-1 and J usage is TRBJ2-3; 14 bases line up with TRBD2. Trimming took 2 bases from V and 1 from J; bases not matched to a gene: 2. The CDR3 is made up of 16 amino acids. The germline CDR1 and CDR2 sequences are DFQATT and SNEGSKA (reference sequence). The chain's CDR3 is CSARSGLAGGTDTQYF. The sequenced CDR3 bases are TGCAGTGCTAGATCGGGACTAGCGGGAGGCACAGATACG.

Note on this clone: The read terminates 3 residues ahead of where the CDR3 ends, so the germline J gene completes it. The rearrangement joins TRBV6-4 to TRBJ2-6; D possibly corresponds to TRBD1 (6 bases). Trimming removed 2 bases at V and 0 bases at J, with 8 bases between. Germline values: CDR1 MRHNA, CDR2 SNTAGT. The CDR3 loop spans 16 amino acids. CDR3 loop: CASSDVGGSGANVLTF. CDR3 DNA (partial): TGTGCCAGCAGTGACGTAGGGGGCTCTGGGGCCAACGTC.

Details on this clone: From the germline J gene comes the end of the CDR3, since the read stops 3 residues before it. The chain joins TRBV5-1 to TRBJ2-7; 8 nucleotides match TRBD1. After removal of 1 base from V and 4 bases from J, the junction contained 4 bases not matched to a gene. CDR1 is SGHRS and CDR2 is YFSETQ in the germline V gene. The CDR3 consists of 14 residues. CDR3 region: CASSLRQGPYEQYF. The covered CDR3 bases are TGCGCCAGCAGCTTGCGACAGGGGCCTTACGAG.

On this clone itself: The CDR3 end falls 3 residues outside the read, so it is completed with the germline J gene. The V gene is TRBV5-1, the J gene TRBJ2-1; a weak D match, TRBD1 (6 bases). Germline CDR1 reads SGHRS; CDR2 reads YFSETQ. Trimming left V 6 bases short and J 7 bases short, with 20 bases between. This CDR3 comprises 15 residues. CDR3 protein: CASTGENSLRNEQFF. CDR3 DNA (partial): TGCGCCAGCACAGGGGAAAACTCCTTACGAAATGAG.

With respect to this clone: The read stops 3 residues short of the end of the CDR3; the missing end is completed from the germline J gene. The chain joins TRBV11-1 to TRBJ2-7; D is ambiguous. Trimming pared 2 bases from V and 4 bases from J, leaving 12 bases between. The CDR3 spans 14 residues. Germline V gene sequence: CDR1 SGHAT, CDR2 FQDESV (reference sequence). CDR3 loop: CASSLLGYSYEQYF. CDR3 DNA, as far as it was read: TGTGCCAGCAGCTTACTTGGTTACAGTTACGAG.

This clone counts as medium-sized by frequency. The read ends 3 residues shy of where the CDR3 ends; the end is completed using the germline J gene. V and J are TRBV18 and TRBJ2-7, with 7 bases that match TRBD1. Germline loops: CDR1 KGHSH, CDR2 LQKENI. The CDR3 has 14 residues. Losses at the gene ends were 3 bases for V and 1 base for J; bases not matched to a gene: 3. The CDR3 spells CASSPMTGSYEQYF. CDR3 DNA, as far as it was read: TGTGCCAGCTCACCGATGACAGGGTCCTACGAG.

Concerning this clone: The sequence runs out 3 residues before the end of the CDR3; the remainder is reconstructed from the germline J gene. The rearrangement uses TRBV6-2 or TRBV6-3 and TRBJ2-3, with 11 positions matching TRBD2. There are 16 residues in the CDR3. Germline CDR1 reads MNHEY; CDR2 reads SVGEGT. V was pared by 2 bases and J by 3 bases, with 4 bases of the junction left unmatched. CDR3 in amino acids: CASSYGPSGRTDTQYF. Incomplete CDR3 DNA: TGTGCCAGCAGTTACGGTCCTAGCGGGAGGACAGATACG.

In terms of frequency, this clone is medium-sized. Coverage ceases 3 residues before the CDR3 finishes, and the germline J gene fills in the end. The chain employs TRBV20-1 and TRBJ2-3, with TRBD2 matching over 14 bases. J gave up 3 bases and V 6 bases, and 5 bases lay outside the gene matches. Germline V gene lookup returns CDR1 DFQATT and CDR2 SNEGSKA (reference sequence). The CDR3 contains 15 residues. The CDR3 DNA, read in part, is TGCAGTGCGGGGACTAGCGGGAGAGGAACAGATACG. Amino acids: CSAGTSGRGTDT. The complete CDR3 reads CSAGTSGRGTDTQYF.

Of note for this clone: Read data end 3 residues before the CDR3 end; the end is taken from the germline J gene. The V and J genes are TRBV10-3 and TRBJ2-7; D is perhaps TRBD2 (6 bases). Germline CDR1 ENHRY, CDR2 SYGVKD. The CDR3 sequence is 14 residues long. V lost 3 bases to trimming and J lost 2 bases, with 11 bases between them. CDR3 DNA (partial): TGTGCCATCAGTGAAAGCGGGTCGACCTACGAG. It is translated as CAISESGSTYE. The entire CDR3 is CAISESGSTYEQYF.

A word on this clone: Read coverage stops 3 residues before the CDR3 terminus; the germline J gene supplies the remainder. The V gene is TRBV11-2, the J gene TRBJ1-1; D gene ambiguous. The CDR3 length is 14 residues. Trimming left V 3 bases short and J 3 bases short, with 11 bases between. Germline values: CDR1 SGHAT, CDR2 FQNNGV. CDR3 DNA, as far as it was read: TGTGCCAGCAGCTTTGCAGAATTGGACACTGAA. This codes for CASSFAELDTE. The CDR3, in full, reads CASSFAELDTEAFF.

The DNA read from the CDR3 is TGTGCCAGCAGCCAAGATTGGGCATCAGAGACC. Its protein product is CASSQDWASET. The full CDR3 sequence reads CASSQDWASETQYF. This rearrangement joins TRBV4-2 to TRBJ2-5; D not resolved. The CDR3 extends 3 residues past the end of the read, so its final part is completed from the germline J gene. Germline CDR1 and CDR2: LGHNA and YNFKEQ. The CDR3 contains 14 residues. The ends were cut back, 0 bases at V and 4 bases at J, with 9 bases in the middle.

Remarks on this clone: Read sequence stops 3 residues before the CDR3 end, and the germline J gene provides the missing end. The rearrangement joins TRBV28 to TRBJ1-5; D not resolved. The CDR3 is 16 amino acids. Trimming removed 6 bases at V and 6 bases at J, with 21 bases between. Germline values: CDR1 MDHEN, CDR2 SYDVKM. The CDR3 loop is CASRPPGLVVGQPQHF. The CDR3 bases that were read are TGTGCCAGCAGACCCCCAGGACTGGTTGTGGGTCAGCCC. The full variable domain, in which reference TRBV28 and TRBJ1-5 provide the parts outside the CDR3, is DVKVTQSSRYLVKRTGEKVFLECVQDMDHENMFWYRQDPGLGLRLIYFSYDVKMKEKGDIPEGYSVSREKKERFSLILESASTNQTSMYLCASRPPGLVVGQPQHFGDGTRLSIL.